This T cell receptor (beta chain) comes out of a study of blood T cell repertoires in COVID-19. Sequenced by immunoSEQ multiplex PCR; TCRdb stores in-frame clones only, minus some. The sample records approximately 300,000 clones, over 85% being singletons. Germline lookup yields CDR1 SGHRS and CDR2 YFSETQ. The CDR3 contains 18 residues. Losses at the gene ends were 4 bases for V and 7 bases for J; bases not matched to a gene: 13. Those enrolled, adults aged roughly 18 to 100 years, came from 24 US areas. The sequenced material came from PBMCs or T cells enriched from blood (not recorded which). This rearrangement joins TRBV5-1 to TRBJ2-1; 14 positions agree with TRBD2. The sequence derives from a woman aged 25 to 39 who had recovered from COVID-19. For the CDR3, the DNA is TGCGCCAGCAGCCCGGGGACTAGCGGGAGCCGTCACACGAATGAGCAGTTCTTC. This sequence encodes CASSPGTSGSRHTNEQFF. The full variable domain, with the rest looked up from reference TRBV5-1 and TRBJ2-1, is KAGVTQTPRYLIKTRGQQVTLSCSPISGHRSVSWYQQTPGQGLQFLFEYFSETQRNKGNFPGRFSGRQFSNSRSEMNVSTLELGDSALYLCASSPGTSGSRHTNEQFFGPGTRLTVL.